Following are 25 T cell receptor beta chains from one sample sequenced in a study of identical twins. TCRdb fed the 5' RACE reads into MiXCR, producing one record per CDR3 protein. The table includes approximately 600,000 distinct CDR3 sequences, 7.5% to 10% detected once. The sample was also reused in another study, on yellow fever vaccine responses in identical twins.

Sequencing was carried out using PBMCs. These receptors originate from a woman between 18 and 30 years old in good health.

This clonotype appeared many times. V gene TRBV20-1 combines with J gene TRBJ2-2; unclear D gene. Germline values: CDR1 DFQATT, CDR2 SNEGSKA (reference sequence). The CDR3 consists of 13 residues. The ends were cut back, 2 bases at V and 1 base at J, with 5 bases in the middle. As DNA, the CDR3 is TGCAGTGCTAGAAAGGAGAACACCGGGGAGCTGTTTTTT. This codes for CSARKENTGELFF.

This chain uses TRBV10-3 with TRBJ2-3; D is ambiguous. CDR3 length: 11 residues. Trimming pared 5 bases from V and 6 bases from J, leaving 6 bases between. The V gene's germline CDR1 is ENHRY and CDR2 SYGVKD. The CDR3 coding sequence is TGTGCCATCAGTCAAGGGGATACGCAGTATTTT. This translates into CAISQGDTQYF.

This clonotype has a count of ten or more. The chain uses TRBV12-3 or TRBV12-4 and TRBJ2-7; 10 nucleotides match TRBD1. V shed 2 bases, J shed 2 bases, and the junction held 9 bases outside the gene matches. This CDR3 spans 17 amino acids. CDR3 nucleotides: TGTGCCAGCAGTTTAACTCCGGGAGGGACAGGGGCCTACGAGCAGTACTTC. Amino acids: CASSLTPGGTGAYEQYF.

This clonotype was counted at least ten times. The chain carries TRBV12-3 or TRBV12-4 and TRBJ2-1, with TRBD2 identical over 8 bases. The trim removed 5 bases at V and 6 bases at J, leaving 12 bases unmatched. The CDR3 loop spans 16 amino acids. Written as DNA, the CDR3 is TGTGCCAGCAGTCCTCACGGGGGCGGGACTAGCAATGAGCAGTTCTTC. Amino acids: CASSPHGGGTSNEQFF.

The gene calls are TRBV6-1 and TRBJ2-3; 9 positions agree with TRBD2. The V segment lost 7 bases and the J segment 1 base; nucleotides outside the gene matches: 6. The length of the CDR3 is 15 residues. CDR1 and CDR2 from the germline V gene are MNHNS and SASEGT. Written as DNA, the CDR3 is TGTGCCAGCATTCAAGCGGGGGGACGCACAGATACGCAGTATTTT. Translation: CASIQAGGRTDTQYF.

With respect to this clonotype: Compared with germline, one end of the junction differs, possibly owing to a read error. This chain joins TRBV4-2 and TRBJ2-7; weak D call: TRBD2 (5 bases). Germline V gives CDR1 LGHNA, CDR2 YNFKEQ. This CDR3 is 15 amino acids long. The CDR3 coding sequence is TGTGCCAGCAGCTCCCTAGAATTGGACTCCAACGAGCAGTACTTC. Residues: CASSSLELDSNEQYF.

The chain combines TRBV7-9 with TRBJ2-7, with 8 nucleotides matching TRBD1. The CDR3 spans 14 residues. Trimming cost V 0 bases and J 6 bases; bases outside gene matches: 4. CDR1 is SEHNR, CDR2 FQNEAQ, per germline (reference sequence). The CDR3 DNA is TGTGCCAGCAGCTTAGCGCCAGGGGGCGCCGAGCAGTACTTC. Protein: CASSLAPGGAEQYF.

This clonotype was seen only a few times. The V and J genes are TRBV12-3 or TRBV12-4 and TRBJ2-2; 11 bases match TRBD1. The CDR3 length is 18 residues. V lost 5 bases to trimming and J lost 2 bases; unmatched junction nucleotides: 10. In DNA, the CDR3 is TGTGCCAGCAGTCCTCAGGGGACAGGGGGACCAAACACCGGGGAGCTGTTTTTT. Amino acid sequence: CASSPQGTGGPNTGELFF.

As for this clonotype: A junction end diverges from the germline sequence, so it may reflect a read error. The J gene is TRBJ2-1, the V gene TRBV20-1; no reliable D call. CDR1 DFQATT and CDR2 SNEGSKA come from the germline V gene (reference sequence). This CDR3 has 15 amino acids. CDR3 protein: CCARIPGTVYNEQFF. The CDR3, as DNA: TGCTGTGCTAGAATACCCGGCACAGTCTACAATGAGCAGTTCTTC.

The chain combines TRBV19 with TRBJ2-1, with D possibly matching TRBD1 (5 bases). The V gene lost 7 bases and the J gene lost 7 bases, with 14 bases spanning the gap. CDR3 size: 13 residues. Germline-derived CDR1 and CDR2 are LNHDA and SQIVND (reference sequence). In DNA, the CDR3 is TGTGCCAGTACCCCTACAGGCGAAAATGAGCAGTTCTTC. Translating it yields CASTPTGENEQFF. The whole variable domain, filled in from reference TRBV19 and TRBJ2-1, reads DGGITQSPKYLFRKEGQNVTLSCEQNLNHDAMYWYRQDPGQGLRLIYYSQIVNDFQKGDIAEGYSVSREKKESFPLTVTSAQKNPTAFYLCASTPTGENEQFFGPGTRLTVL.

This clonotype was detected many times. Here the CDR3 reads CASSNSRDRVFDEQYF. CDR3 nucleotide sequence: TGTGCCAGCAGTAACAGTCGGGACAGAGTATTTGATGAGCAGTACTTC. The chain has TRBV6-5 and TRBJ2-7; 7 bases map to TRBD1. Per the germline V gene, CDR1 is MNHEY and CDR2 is SVGAGI. This CDR3 has 16 amino acids. Unmatched junction bases numbered 17, after V lost 5 bases and J lost 7 bases.

This clonotype was counted only a few times. The rearrangement joins TRBV20-1 to TRBJ2-4; 9 nucleotides agree with TRBD2. This CDR3 region has 15 residues. Per germline, CDR1 DFQATT and CDR2 SNEGSKA (reference sequence). The ends lost 5 bases at V and 8 bases at J; junction bases unmatched: 13. The CDR3 sequence is CSADEGRGGLYIQYF. CDR3 bases: TGCAGTGCTGACGAGGGGCGGGGGGGCCTTTACATTCAGTACTTC.

The V and J genes are TRBV12-3 or TRBV12-4 and TRBJ2-7; D is ambiguous. There are 14 residues in the CDR3. V lost 5 bases, J lost 2 bases, and 13 bases lay in between. CDR3 protein: CASSNEPTPYEQYF. In nucleotides, the CDR3 is TGTGCCAGCAGTAACGAGCCAACACCCTACGAGCAGTACTTC.

Only a few counts were recorded for this clonotype. The gene calls are TRBV5-1 and TRBJ2-3, with TRBD2 matching 7 bases. Unmatched junction bases numbered 10, after V lost 4 bases and J lost 5 bases. The CDR3 length is 15 residues. Germline CDR1 SGHRS, CDR2 YFSETQ. The chain's CDR3 is CASSGVASGRDTQYF. CDR3 DNA sequence: TGCGCCAGCAGCGGGGTCGCTAGCGGTAGAGATACGCAGTATTTT.

The gene calls are TRBV20-1 and TRBJ2-2; D remains ambiguous. This CDR3 comprises 19 residues. The germline V and J ends were trimmed by 3 bases and 5 bases, with 28 bases remaining between them. Germline V gene lookup returns CDR1 DFQATT and CDR2 SNEGSKA (reference sequence). CDR3: CSASKAETAFRSFTGELFF. In DNA, the CDR3 is TGCAGTGCTAGTAAGGCCGAGACGGCTTTCCGATCCTTTACCGGGGAGCTGTTTTTT.

There are many counts of this clonotype. The rearrangement uses TRBV12-3 or TRBV12-4 and TRBJ1-6; TRBD1 is a possible D gene (5 bases). This CDR3 is 15 amino acids long. Trimming pared 2 bases from V and 10 bases from J, leaving 15 bases between. This CDR3 is CASSLSPAGGSPLHF. For the CDR3, the DNA is TGTGCCAGCAGTTTATCTCCGGCCGGGGGGTCACCCCTCCACTTT.

This clonotype was seen many times. The gene calls are TRBV20-1 and TRBJ2-7, with unresolved D. Germline lookup yields CDR1 DFQATT and CDR2 SNEGSKA (reference sequence). V was cut by 0 bases and J by 2 bases, with 11 bases left in between. CDR3 length: 14 residues. Written as DNA, the CDR3 is TGCAGTGCTAGAGATCGGAGAGGCCCCTACGAGCAGTACTTC. Translating it yields CSARDRRGPYEQYF.

This clonotype came up many times. The chain combines TRBV5-1 with TRBJ2-1; 8 bases line up with TRBD2. Losses at the gene ends were 1 base for V and 9 bases for J; bases not matched to a gene: 9. The CDR3 runs 15 residues. From germline, CDR1 is SGHRS and CDR2 YFSETQ. CDR3 amino acids: CASSLLAGPRGEQFF. Here the CDR3 DNA reads TGCGCCAGCAGCTTGCTAGCGGGCCCCCGGGGTGAGCAGTTCTTC.

There are many counts of this clonotype. This chain links TRBV5-1 with TRBJ1-3; a possible D gene is TRBD1 (5 bases). Trimming removed 0 bases from V and 0 bases from J, with 7 bases in between. The CDR3 has 15 residues. Germline V lookup: CDR1 SGHRS, CDR2 YFSETQ. CDR3: CASSLEGSSGNTIYF. As DNA, the CDR3 is TGCGCCAGCAGCTTGGAGGGGTCCTCTGGAAACACCATATATTTT.

V and J are TRBV28 and TRBJ1-2; the D is unclear. Germline values: CDR1 MDHEN, CDR2 SYDVKM. The CDR3 runs to 14 residues. V was shortened by 6 bases and J by 0 bases, with 11 bases between the two germline ends. CDR3: CASRQEPTNYGYTF. CDR3 nucleotides: TGTGCCAGCAGGCAGGAGCCAACTAACTATGGCTACACCTTC.

This rearrangement joins TRBV27 to TRBJ2-3, with TRBD2 identical over 9 bases. The CDR3 totals 16 residues. With V trimmed by 7 bases and J by 3 bases, 11 bases remained unmatched. Germline CDR1 and CDR2: MNHEY and SMNVEV (reference sequence). This chain's CDR3 is CASTPLAGGPTDTQYF. The CDR3 DNA sequence: TGTGCCAGCACCCCTCTTGCGGGGGGGCCAACAGATACGCAGTATTTT.

The V and J genes are TRBV10-3 and TRBJ1-1, with 8 bases that match TRBD1. The CDR3 loop spans 13 amino acids. With 10 bases clipped from V and 2 bases from J, the junction kept 6 bases outside the gene matches. Germline V CDR1 and CDR2: ENHRY, SYGVKD. For the CDR3, the DNA is TGTGCCACCCGGGACAGGCAAAACACTGAAGCTTTCTTT. Its translation: CATRDRQNTEAFF.

The sample holds a few counts of this clonotype. The chain employs TRBV5-1 and TRBJ2-1, with 13 positions matching TRBD2. CDR1 SGHRS and CDR2 YFSETQ come from the germline V gene. After removal of 4 bases from V and 9 bases from J, the junction contained 10 bases not matched to a gene. The CDR3 spans 16 residues. The CDR3 nucleotides read TGCGCCAGCAGCCCCACTCGACTAGCGGGAGGCGGTGAGCAGTTCTTC. Amino acid sequence: CASSPTRLAGGGEQFF.

This chain connects TRBV11-3 to TRBJ2-1; 9 bases fit TRBD2. Trimming took 2 bases from V and 5 from J; bases not matched to a gene: 4. The CDR3 is 15 amino acids. Per the germline V gene, CDR1 is SGHNT and CDR2 is YENEEA. For the CDR3, the DNA is TGTGCCAGCAGCTTAACTGGCGGGAGGGACAATGAGCAGTTCTTC. It specifies CASSLTGGRDNEQFF. The whole variable domain, remainder taken from reference TRBV11-3 and TRBJ2-1, is EAGVVQSPRYKIIEKKQPVAFWCNPISGHNTLYWYLQNLGQGPELLIRYENEEAVDDSQLPKDRFSAERLKGVDSTLKIQPAELGDSAVYLCASSLTGGRDNEQFFGPGTRLTVL.

J is TRBJ2-6 and V is TRBV30; no definite D call. The CDR3 contains 13 residues. CDR1 and CDR2 from the germline V gene are GTSNPN and SVGIG (reference sequence). V dropped 3 bases and J dropped 0 bases, with 3 bases sitting between them. The CDR3 DNA reads as TGTGCCTGGAGAAACTCTGGGGCCAACGTCCTGACTTTC. Its translation: CAWRNSGANVLTF.